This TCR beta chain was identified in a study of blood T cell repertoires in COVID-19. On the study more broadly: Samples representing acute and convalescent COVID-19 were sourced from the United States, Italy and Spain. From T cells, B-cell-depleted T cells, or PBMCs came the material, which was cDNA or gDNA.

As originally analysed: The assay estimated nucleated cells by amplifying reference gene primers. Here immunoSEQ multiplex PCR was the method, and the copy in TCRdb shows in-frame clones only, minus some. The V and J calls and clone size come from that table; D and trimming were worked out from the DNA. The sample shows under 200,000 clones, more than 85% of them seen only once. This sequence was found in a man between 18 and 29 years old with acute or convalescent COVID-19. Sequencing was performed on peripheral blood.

As DNA, the CDR3 is TGCGCCAGCAGAGGACAGGGTCTTATTTACAATGAGCAGTTCTTC. This codes for CASRGQGLIYNEQFF. V is TRBV5-1 and J is TRBJ2-1, with 8 bases fitting TRBD1. This CDR3 region has 15 residues. CDR1 is SGHRS, CDR2 YFSETQ, per germline. The J segment lost 4 bases and the V segment lost 5 bases, leaving 8 bases of the junction unmatched.